This passage covers 22 T cell receptor beta chains from one sample sequenced in a study of OX40 agonist ivuxolimab in advanced cancers. Sequencing was performed with immunoSEQ multiplex PCR; in TCRdb, only in-frame clones are kept and a portion is missing. The sample contains 45,000 to 55,000 clones, roughly four fifths of which appear only once. The sample in question was CD4+ or CD8+ T cells sorted from blood, obtained in a trial of the OX40 agonist ivuxolimab. These TCRs come from an adult with an advanced solid tumor such as melanoma, head and neck, liver or kidney cancer.

V usage is TRBV6-1 and J usage is TRBJ1-5; 11 bases map to TRBD1. Germline loops: CDR1 MNHNS, CDR2 SASEGT. There are 15 residues in the CDR3. V lost 5 bases and J lost 7; bases outside the gene matches: 7. The CDR3 coding sequence is TGTGCCAGCAGTCGGGGACAGGGGGACTGGCAGCCCCAGCATTTT. Translated: CASSRGQGDWQPQHF.

The rearrangement links TRBV2 to TRBJ1-1; 8 nucleotides line up with TRBD1. The CDR3 has 14 amino acids. J lost 1 base, V lost 6 bases, and 4 bases had no gene match. CDR1 is SNHLY, CDR2 FYNNEI, per germline. CDR3: CASSDRGRNTEAFF. The DNA of the CDR3 is TGTGCCAGCAGCGACAGGGGTCGGAACACTGAAGCTTTCTTT.

The chain uses TRBV10-3 and TRBJ1-5; D not certain. V lost 2 bases and J 1 base, leaving 9 bases between the germline ends. From germline, CDR1 is ENHRY and CDR2 SYGVKD. This CDR3 spans 15 amino acids. The CDR3 region is CAISEAAGSNQPQHF. CDR3 sequence (DNA): TGTGCCATCAGTGAGGCGGCCGGGAGCAATCAGCCCCAGCATTTT.

J is TRBJ2-2 and V is TRBV18, with 7 bases fitting TRBD2. The CDR3 covers 15 residues. Germline trimming cut 3 bases from V and 5 bases from J; bases unmatched to any gene: 6. Germline lookup yields CDR1 KGHSH and CDR2 LQKENI. Here the CDR3 DNA reads TGTGCCAGCTCACCGGGCGGGAGCGGGACCGGGGAGCTGTTTTTT. Encoded protein: CASSPGGSGTGELFF.

The V gene is TRBV7-2, the J gene TRBJ2-2; 9 bases match TRBD2. From germline, CDR1 is SGHTA and CDR2 FQGNSA. This CDR3 region has 16 residues. J gave up 1 base and V 3 bases, and 3 bases lay outside the gene matches. CDR3 residues: CASSFEAGGNTGELFF. CDR3 DNA sequence: TGTGCCAGCAGCTTCGAAGCGGGAGGGAACACCGGGGAGCTGTTTTTT.

This chain links TRBV7-9 with TRBJ2-1; no clear D. Germline assignment: CDR1 SEHNR and CDR2 FQNEAQ (reference sequence). Trimming pared 8 bases from V and 0 bases from J, leaving 17 bases between. This CDR3 spans 16 amino acids. DNA for the CDR3: TGTGCCAGCGGACCGGGTGTCTCAAGCTCCTACAATGAGCAGTTCTTC. It codes for CASGPGVSSSYNEQFF.

The V call is TRBV4-3, the J call TRBJ2-3; TRBD1 matches 7 bases. Trimming removed 5 bases from V and 1 base from J; junction bases left unmatched: 6. Germline V gene sequence: CDR1 LGHNA, CDR2 YSLEER. This CDR3 region has 15 residues. The CDR3 loop is CASSSRDSRTDTQYF. The CDR3 DNA reads as TGCGCCAGCAGCAGCCGGGACAGCCGCACAGATACGCAGTATTTT.

V gene TRBV15 combines with J gene TRBJ1-1; possible D gene TRBD1, 5 bases. The CDR3 is made up of 15 amino acids. CDR1 is LNHNV, CDR2 YYDKDF, per germline (reference sequence). With 3 bases removed from V and 2 bases from J, the gap between germline ends came to 13 bases. The DNA of the CDR3 is TGTGCCACCAGCAGTGGGGGAAGTTTTAACACTGAAGCTTTCTTT. Residues: CATSSGGSFNTEAFF.

CDR3 sequence: CSARLDTQYF. For the CDR3, the DNA is TGCAGTGCTAGACTAGATACGCAGTATTTT. V gene TRBV20-1 combines with J gene TRBJ2-3; no definite D call. This CDR3 region has 10 residues. The V gene lost 2 bases and the J gene lost 5 bases, with 2 bases spanning the gap. CDR1 and CDR2 from the germline V gene are DFQATT and SNEGSKA (reference sequence).

The rearrangement links TRBV19 to TRBJ2-3; the match to TRBD2 covers 10 bases. This CDR3 region has 13 residues. V shed 6 bases and J 3 bases; nucleotides not matched to a gene: 0. In germline, CDR1 is LNHDA, CDR2 SQIVND (reference sequence). The CDR3 DNA reads TGTGCCAGTAGACTAGCGGGAACAGATACGCAGTATTTT. Translating gives CASRLAGTDTQYF.

This chain uses TRBV19 with TRBJ1-1; a possible D gene is TRBD1 (5 bases). The CDR3 contains 14 residues. CDR1 and CDR2 from the germline V gene are LNHDA and SQIVND (reference sequence). Trimming removed 6 bases at V and 7 bases at J, with 18 bases between. The DNA for the CDR3 is TGTGCCAGTAGCCTAGACCCAGGGAATATTGAAGCTTTCTTT. Translation gives CASSLDPGNIEAFF.

This sequence joins TRBV6-1 and TRBJ2-1; TRBD2 aligns across 7 bases. Trimming removed 6 bases from V and 6 bases from J; junction bases left unmatched: 5. The germline V gene encodes CDR1 MNHNS and CDR2 SASEGT. This CDR3 is 13 amino acids long. The CDR3 loop reads CASRGGGLNEQFF. CDR3 sequence (DNA): TGTGCCAGCAGGGGGGGAGGGCTCAATGAGCAGTTCTTC.

The chain uses TRBV2 and TRBJ2-5; either TRBD1 or TRBD2 may fit D (5 bases each). The DNA end favors TRBJ2-7, so the J call may be wrong. Germline CDR1 is SNHLY and CDR2 is FYNNEI. The CDR3 runs 14 residues. The CDR3 DNA reads as TGTGCCAGCAAAATTACGGGAATAGGGGACGAGCAGTACTTC. It codes for CASKITGIGDEQYF.

V is TRBV7-8 and J is TRBJ2-5; D not certain. In germline, CDR1 is SGHVS, CDR2 FQNEAQ. V dropped 3 bases and J dropped 1 base, with 6 bases sitting between them. The CDR3 spans 13 residues. The CDR3 DNA reads as TGTGCCAGCAGCTTTCTGGCCCAAGAGACCCAGTACTTC. Translation: CASSFLAQETQYF.

The chain has TRBV30 and TRBJ2-7; the match to TRBD1 covers 7 bases. Per the germline V gene, CDR1 is GTSNPN and CDR2 is SVGIG (reference sequence). V lost 4 bases and J lost 3; bases outside the gene matches: 12. The CDR3 spans 15 residues. The CDR3 bases are TGTGCCTGGATAAGACCGGGACAGACCCACTACGAGCAGTACTTC. Protein sequence: CAWIRPGQTHYEQYF.

The chain carries TRBV18 and TRBJ2-7; D is unresolved. Deletions cut 6 bases from V and 6 bases from J, with 12 bases between. The CDR3 is 12 amino acids. Germline V gene data show CDR1 as KGHSH and CDR2 as LQKENI. The CDR3: CASSVKTREQYF. DNA for the CDR3: TGTGCCAGCTCCGTTAAAACTCGCGAGCAGTACTTC.

The rearrangement uses TRBV7-2 and TRBJ2-7, with 7 bases matching TRBD2. The CDR3 totals 13 residues. Trimming took 5 bases from V and 4 from J; bases not matched to a gene: 5. Germline CDR1 is SGHTA and CDR2 is FQGNSA. CDR3 sequence: CASSKSGKYEQYF. In DNA form, the CDR3 reads TGTGCCAGCAGCAAAAGCGGGAAGTACGAGCAGTACTTC.

This clone was recorded once. V and J are TRBV7-2 and TRBJ1-3, with a weak D call TRBD1 (5 bases). Germline V gene sequence: CDR1 SGHTA, CDR2 FQGNSA. The CDR3 runs 15 residues. Trimming stripped 1 base from V and 0 bases from J, with 7 bases between. Here the CDR3 DNA reads TGTGCCAGCAGCTTAGGGGGGATCTCTGGAAACACCATATATTTT. Its translation is CASSLGGISGNTIYF. Variable domain in full (rest from reference TRBV7-2 and TRBJ1-3): GAGVSQSPSNKVTEKGKDVELRCDPISGHTALYWYRQSLGQGLEFLIYFQGNSAPDKSGLPSDRFSAERTGGSVSTLTIQRTQQEDSAVYLCASSLGGISGNTIYFGEGSWLTVV.

J is TRBJ1-1 and V is TRBV5-6; TRBD1 agrees at 7 bases. The ends lost 3 bases at V and 1 base at J; junction bases unmatched: 6. Germline V gene lookup returns CDR1 SGHDT and CDR2 YYEEEE. The CDR3 has 15 amino acids. The CDR3 sequence is CASSWRGQKNTEAFF. The DNA of the CDR3 is TGTGCCAGCAGCTGGAGGGGACAGAAGAACACTGAAGCTTTCTTT.

The rearrangement joins TRBV10-2 to TRBJ2-2; no clear D. The CDR3 sequence is 15 residues long. Germline CDR1 WSHSY, CDR2 SAAADI. The ends were cut back, 3 bases at V and 3 bases at J, with 11 bases in the middle. CDR3 amino acids: CASSDLNTHTGELFF. For the CDR3, the DNA is TGCGCCAGCAGTGATCTGAACACCCACACCGGGGAGCTGTTTTTT.

V is TRBV5-1 and J is TRBJ2-1; 9 bases are a match to TRBD1. The V and J ends lost 7 bases and 8 bases, in that order; junction bases with no gene match: 7. This CDR3 comprises 13 residues. In germline, CDR1 is SGHRS, CDR2 YFSETQ. The CDR3 DNA reads as TGCGCCAGCGCTCAGGGGACAGGGTATGAGCAGTTCTTC. Its translation: CASAQGTGYEQFF. Looking up the rest from reference TRBV5-1 and TRBJ2-1 gives the full variable domain: KAGVTQTPRYLIKTRGQQVTLSCSPISGHRSVSWYQQTPGQGLQFLFEYFSETQRNKGNFPGRFSGRQFSNSRSEMNVSTLELGDSALYLCASAQGTGYEQFFGPGTRLTVL.

The V and J genes are TRBV7-9 and TRBJ1-2; TRBD1 might be the D (5 bases). The CDR3 spans 14 residues. Germline CDR1 SEHNR, CDR2 FQNEAQ (reference sequence). V was cut by 4 bases and J by 8 bases, with 17 bases left in between. The DNA of the CDR3 is TGTGCCAGCAGCTCCCAAGGCGGGGCGGGCGGCTACACCTTC. Translation gives CASSSQGGAGGYTF.